This T cell receptor beta chain was observed in a study of cytomegalovirus exposure and HLA in healthy donors. This clone was seen a few times. Germline CDR1 is SQVTM and CDR2 is ANQGSEA. The CDR3 has 13 amino acids. The ends were cut back, 0 bases at V and 7 bases at J, with 12 bases in the middle. The PCR employed 60 Vbeta primers together with 13 Jbeta primers. Sequenced by immunoSEQ multiplex PCR; TCRdb stores in-frame clones only, minus some. The sample holds 75,000 to 80,000 clones, about 78% seen once. This clonotype was obtained from a man aged 35-49 years in good health and CMV-seronegative. This chain joins TRBV29-1 and TRBJ1-2, with a tentative D call TRBD1 (6 bases). Sequenced material: PBMCs. Here the CDR3 DNA reads TGCAGCGTTGAAGAACAGGGCCATATTGGCTACACCTTC. Its translation is CSVEEQGHIGYTF. The full variable domain, in which reference TRBV29-1 and TRBJ1-2 provide the parts outside the CDR3, is SAVISQKPSRDICQRGTSLTIQCQVDSQVTMMFWYRQQPGQSLTLIATANQGSEATYESGFVIDKFPISRPNLTFSTLTVSNMSPEDSSIYLCSVEEQGHIGYTFGSGTRLTVV.